One and the same sample provided the 30 T cell receptor beta chains below, sequenced in a study of hypomethylating agent response in myelodysplastic syndrome. Data came from immunoSEQ multiplex PCR; TCRdb stores just in-frame clones and leaves some out. This table has around 4,900 clones, 83% appearing once. The specimen was bone marrow, collected before or after starting hypomethylating agent treatment for myelodysplastic syndrome (not recorded which). These receptors were collected from a human donor with myelodysplastic syndrome.

The chain carries TRBV21-1 and TRBJ2-7; the D segment call TRBD2 is taken from the table without a DNA check. TRBV21-1 is a pseudogene. The CDR3 loop spans 12 amino acids. In DNA form, the CDR3 reads TGTGCACGGGGGGGGGATTCCTACGAGCAGTACTTC. Translating it yields CARGGDSYEQYF.

The chain combines TRBV7-3 with TRBJ2-1, with TRBD2 matching 10 bases. Germline lookup yields CDR1 SGHTA and CDR2 FQGTGA. This CDR3 comprises 15 residues. Germline trimming cut 4 bases from V and 3 bases from J; bases unmatched to any gene: 3. CDR3 sequence: CASSSTSGVYNEQFF. The DNA for the CDR3 is TGTGCCAGCAGCTCCACTAGCGGGGTCTACAATGAGCAGTTCTTC.

This rearrangement joins TRBV7-2 to TRBJ2-5, with unresolved D. Germline CDR1 is SGHTA and CDR2 is FQGNSA. The ends were cut back, 1 base at V and 7 bases at J, with 4 bases in the middle. This CDR3 has 11 residues. The CDR3 loop reads CASSLEATQYF. DNA of the CDR3: TGTGCCAGCAGCTTAGAAGCGACCCAGTACTTC.

The chain is built from TRBV19 and TRBJ2-7; D possibly corresponds to TRBD2 (7 bases). Looked up from germline, CDR1 is LNHDA and CDR2 is SQIVND (reference sequence). Trimming pared 5 bases from V and 3 bases from J, leaving 23 bases between. The CDR3 spans 17 residues. This CDR3 is CASSSGGVDGGDYEQYF. The CDR3 nucleotides are TGTGCCAGTAGTTCGGGGGGCGTAGATGGCGGGGACTACGAGCAGTACTTC.

This sequence joins TRBV7-9 and TRBJ2-7; possibly TRBD1 for D (6 bases). The CDR3 contains 14 residues. V was shortened by 1 base and J by 6 bases, with 13 bases between the two germline ends. Germline lookup yields CDR1 SEHNR and CDR2 FQNEAQ (reference sequence). CDR3 in amino acids: CASSLGQQGSEQYF. DNA for the CDR3: TGTGCCAGCAGCTTAGGACAACAGGGTTCCGAGCAGTACTTC.

V gene TRBV6-6 combines with J gene TRBJ1-2, with 9 bases fitting TRBD1. J lost 6 bases, V lost 4 bases, and 6 bases had no gene match. Per the germline V gene, CDR1 is MNHNY and CDR2 is SVGAGI (reference sequence). The CDR3 covers 14 residues. The CDR3 sequence is CASSFTGGMNGYTF. The CDR3 region has the DNA TGTGCCAGCAGTTTCACAGGGGGCATGAATGGCTACACCTTC.

This chain connects TRBV7-2 to TRBJ2-2; either TRBD1 or TRBD2 may supply D (5 bases each). The V end lost 5 bases, the J end lost 7 bases, and 11 bases lay between the germline ends. Germline CDR1 is SGHTA and CDR2 is FQGNSA. This CDR3 is 13 amino acids long. In nucleotides, the CDR3 is TGTGCCAGCAGCCGGGGCCCGATCGGGGAGCTGTTTTTT. Translation: CASSRGPIGELFF.

This clone appeared once. The V gene is TRBV7-2, the J gene TRBJ1-1; unclear D gene. Trimming left V 3 bases short and J 5 bases short, with 10 bases between. The CDR3 loop spans 13 amino acids. Germline loops: CDR1 SGHTA, CDR2 FQGNSA. The DNA for the CDR3 is TGTGCCAGCAGCTTTGGCCGTCAGACTGAAGCTTTCTTT. Translation: CASSFGRQTEAFF.

The rearrangement links TRBV6-6 to TRBJ1-5; 8 bases are shared with TRBD1. J was trimmed by 6 bases and V by 6 bases; bases with no gene match: 4. CDR1 MNHNY and CDR2 SVGAGI come from the germline V gene (reference sequence). The CDR3 runs to 13 residues. Written as DNA, the CDR3 is TGTGCCAGCAGATCAGGGGGCCTTCAGCCCCAGCATTTT. Amino acid sequence: CASRSGGLQPQHF.

This chain links TRBV7-8 with TRBJ2-7; 12 bases fit TRBD2. The V gene end was trimmed by 4 bases and the J gene end by 2 bases; junction bases not matched to a gene: 3. This CDR3 is 15 amino acids long. Per germline, CDR1 SGHVS and CDR2 FQNEAQ. The CDR3 region is CASSSWTSGTYEQYF. The DNA of the CDR3 is TGTGCCAGCAGCTCGTGGACTAGCGGGACCTACGAGCAGTACTTC.

V and J are TRBV6-4 and TRBJ1-1, with 9 bases aligning to TRBD1. V was clipped by 6 bases and J by 2 bases; unmatched bases: 4. The CDR3 is 14 residues long. Germline V gives CDR1 MRHNA, CDR2 SNTAGT. DNA of the CDR3: TGTGCCAGCAGGAGGACAGGGGATAACACTGAAGCTTTCTTT. Translating it yields CASRRTGDNTEAFF.

The chain recombines TRBV6-6 with TRBJ1-1, with 7 bases that match TRBD1. This CDR3 is built from 14 residues. The germline gives CDR1 MNHNY, CDR2 SVGAGI (reference sequence). J was trimmed by 4 bases and V by 7 bases; bases with no gene match: 9. CDR3 in amino acids: CASKEGAGVTEAFF. The CDR3 DNA reads TGTGCCAGCAAGGAGGGGGCAGGGGTCACTGAAGCTTTCTTT.

Here the CDR3 DNA reads TGCGCCAGCAGCAGGGGAGGGACAGGGGGTTACACTGAAGCTTTCTTT. Translated: CASSRGGTGGYTEAFF. The J gene is TRBJ1-1, the V gene TRBV5-1; 11 bases map to TRBD1. Looked up from germline, CDR1 is SGHRS and CDR2 is YFSETQ. The ends lost 4 bases at V and 3 bases at J; junction bases unmatched: 8. There are 16 residues in the CDR3.

The V and J genes are TRBV5-4 and TRBJ2-1; 13 bases agree with TRBD2. The CDR3 spans 14 residues. Germline-derived CDR1 and CDR2 are SGHNT and YYREEE (reference sequence). The CDR3 DNA reads as TGTACTAGGACTAGCGGGAGACGAGGGAATGAGCAGTTCTTC. As protein: CTRTSGRRGNEQFF. Looking up the rest from reference TRBV5-4 and TRBJ2-1 gives the full variable domain: ETGVTQSPTHLIKTRGQQVTLRCSSQSGHNTVSWYQQALGQGPQFIFQYYREEENGRGNFPPRFSGLQFPNYSSELNVNALELDDSALYLCTRTSGRRGNEQFFGPGTRLTVL.

This sequence joins TRBV27 and TRBJ2-3, with D unresolved. Germline CDR1 is MNHEY and CDR2 is SMNVEV (reference sequence). V was pared by 5 bases and J by 2 bases, with 5 bases between. CDR3 length: 12 residues. This CDR3 reads CASSTYTDTQYF. CDR3 DNA: TGTGCCAGCAGTACCTACACAGATACGCAGTATTTT.

V usage is TRBV4-1 and J usage is TRBJ2-3; 7 positions agree with TRBD2. Germline CDR1 reads MGHRA; CDR2 reads YSYEKL. The CDR3 contains 15 residues. V shed 0 bases and J 10 bases; nucleotides not matched to a gene: 10. The CDR3 nucleotides are TGCGCCAGCAGCCAAGAAGGTGGCGGGGGAGGTGCGCAGTATTTT. It encodes CASSQEGGGGGAQYF.

This clone occurred a few times. This chain connects TRBV27 to TRBJ1-2, with D perhaps TRBD1 (5 bases). The germline gives CDR1 MNHEY, CDR2 SMNVEV (reference sequence). V was shortened by 7 bases and J by 3 bases, with 15 bases between the two germline ends. The CDR3 spans 14 residues. The CDR3 coding sequence is TGTGCCAGCAAATTGCAGGGAAGGCACTATGGCTACACCTTC. It codes for CASKLQGRHYGYTF.

The V and J genes are TRBV2 and TRBJ2-7; TRBD1 is a possible D gene (5 bases). This CDR3 has 12 amino acids. CDR1 is SNHLY and CDR2 is FYNNEI in the germline V gene. Trimming removed 7 bases at V and 7 bases at J, with 14 bases between. CDR3 region: CASTAYRTEQYF. CDR3 bases: TGTGCCAGCACCGCATACAGGACAGAGCAGTACTTC.

This rearrangement joins TRBV5-1 to TRBJ2-7, with D tentatively TRBD1 (6 bases). This CDR3 is built from 15 residues. Germline V gene lookup returns CDR1 SGHRS and CDR2 YFSETQ. Trimming stripped 2 bases from V and 3 bases from J, with 15 bases between. CDR3 protein: CASSLAGDTIYEQYF. For the CDR3, the DNA is TGCGCCAGCAGCTTAGCAGGGGACACTATCTACGAGCAGTACTTC.

The chain uses TRBV6-5 and TRBJ1-3; 7 nucleotides line up with TRBD1. With 5 bases clipped from V and 1 base from J, the junction kept 2 bases outside the gene matches. This CDR3 region has 14 residues. Germline V gene data show CDR1 as MNHEY and CDR2 as SVGAGI. The DNA of the CDR3 is TGTGCCAGCAGTAACAGGGGTTCTGGAAACACCATATATTTT. It yields the protein CASSNRGSGNTIYF.

The chain links TRBV6-5 to TRBJ2-3; the match to TRBD2 covers 9 bases. The CDR3 runs 15 residues. The germline V gene has CDR1 MNHEY and CDR2 SVGAGI. Trimming at V came to 2 bases and at J to 5 bases, leaving 5 bases not matched to a gene. The CDR3 nucleotides read TGTGCCAGCAGTTACAGTGCGGGAGGGGTAGATACGCAGTATTTT. The encoded protein is CASSYSAGGVDTQYF.

The V and J genes are TRBV7-2 and TRBJ1-2; D call uncertain. Germline-derived CDR1 and CDR2 are SGHTA and FQGNSA. V shed 2 bases and J shed 8 bases, with 21 bases lying between them. The CDR3 length is 16 residues. This CDR3 is CASSLIGLLLTEGYTF. The CDR3 DNA sequence: TGTGCCAGCAGCTTAATTGGCTTGCTCTTGACGGAAGGCTACACCTTC.

CDR3 sequence reads: CASSPKLSGGIKGQFF. For the CDR3, the DNA is TGTGCCAGCAGCCCTAAGCTGAGCGGAGGGATTAAGGGGCAGTTCTTC. The rearrangement uses TRBV5-6 and TRBJ2-1; maybe TRBD2 (6 bases). The CDR3 is made up of 16 amino acids. With 4 bases removed from V and 12 bases from J, the gap between germline ends came to 26 bases. The V gene's germline CDR1 is SGHDT and CDR2 YYEEEE.

The chain recombines TRBV5-6 with TRBJ2-7; TRBD2 matches 9 bases. The J segment lost 2 bases and the V segment lost 4 bases, leaving 7 bases of the junction unmatched. CDR3 length: 15 residues. Germline V gives CDR1 SGHDT, CDR2 YYEEEE. The CDR3 reads CASSHPAGGAYEQYF. Written as DNA, the CDR3 is TGTGCCAGCAGCCACCCAGCGGGAGGAGCCTACGAGCAGTACTTC.

The chain couples TRBV7-9 to TRBJ2-7; D perhaps matches TRBD1 (5 bases). V lost 6 bases to trimming and J lost 0 bases, with 12 bases between them. Looked up from germline, CDR1 is SEHNR and CDR2 is FQNEAQ (reference sequence). The CDR3 loop spans 14 amino acids. This CDR3 reads CASSQDSFSYEQYF. Written as DNA, the CDR3 is TGTGCCAGCAGTCAAGACAGTTTCTCCTACGAGCAGTACTTC. Drawing the rest from reference TRBV7-9 and TRBJ2-7, the complete variable domain is DTGVSQNPRHKITKRGQNVTFRCDPISEHNRLYWYRQTLGQGPEFLTYFQNEAQLEKSRLLSDRFSAERPKGSFSTLEIQRTEQGDSAMYLCASSQDSFSYEQYFGPGTRLTVT.

A single count supports this clone. The V gene is TRBV5-1, the J gene TRBJ1-1; D is unresolved. Germline loops: CDR1 SGHRS, CDR2 YFSETQ. V was cut by 4 bases and J by 4 bases, with 20 bases left in between. CDR3 length equals 16 residues. The CDR3 here is CASSREGKKAGTEAFF. Here the CDR3 DNA reads TGCGCCAGCAGCCGAGAGGGCAAAAAGGCGGGCACTGAAGCTTTCTTT.

Only one count was recorded for this clone. V usage is TRBV19 and J usage is TRBJ1-4; no definite D call. Germline V gene data show CDR1 as LNHDA and CDR2 as SQIVND (reference sequence). This CDR3 comprises 16 residues. Trimming shortened V by 5 bases and J by 0 bases, and 13 bases separated the two germline ends. The CDR3 protein is CASSALAVTTNEKLFF. Here the CDR3 DNA reads TGTGCCAGTAGTGCCCTAGCCGTGACAACTAATGAAAAACTGTTTTTT.

V is TRBV6-5 and J is TRBJ2-3; no clear D. This CDR3 is built from 13 residues. From germline, CDR1 is MNHEY and CDR2 SVGAGI. V lost 8 bases and J lost 12, with 21 bases in between. The CDR3 sequence: CASQGYRSQGQYF. The CDR3 coding sequence is TGTGCCAGCCAAGGGTACCGGAGCCAAGGACAGTATTTT.

The chain links TRBV5-4 to TRBJ1-6; D remains ambiguous. The germline gives CDR1 SGHNT, CDR2 YYREEE (reference sequence). This CDR3 is 16 amino acids long. Trimming pared 3 bases from V and 4 bases from J, leaving 14 bases between. CDR3 bases: TGTGCCAGCAGCTATGGACCGCTACCTTATAATTCACCCCTCCACTTT. Translated: CASSYGPLPYNSPLHF.

The V call is TRBV30, the J call TRBJ2-1, with TRBD2 matching 16 bases. Germline V gene data show CDR1 as GTSNPN and CDR2 as SVGIG (reference sequence). This CDR3 spans 15 amino acids. Losses at the gene ends were 1 base for V and 10 bases for J; bases not matched to a gene: 4. The CDR3 DNA is TGTGCCTGGAGTGGGGGACTAGCGGGAGGGGGGGAGCAGTTCTTC. Protein product: CAWSGGLAGGGEQFF.